A single sample gave rise to the 12 T cell receptor beta chains below, sequenced in a study of T cell repertoires in cytomegalovirus infection. One entry per CDR3 protein results from TCRdb running MiXCR on the reads. Of about 530,000 distinct CDR3 sequences in the sample, 26% were seen once. The sample was PBMCs. The receptors derive from a human donor in good health (CMV status not recorded). Some clones in this sample may be carry-over from other donors' samples.

The table lists this clonotype with many counts. The genes are TRBV7-2 and TRBJ2-3; 13 nucleotides align to TRBD2. J was trimmed by 9 bases and V by 5 bases; bases with no gene match: 11. Germline CDR1 SGHTA, CDR2 FQGNSA. The CDR3 has 16 amino acids. CDR3 DNA sequence: TGTGCCAGCAGCATCGACCAGACTAGCGGGAGGTTAACGCAGTATTTT. Residues: CASSIDQTSGRLTQYF.

The table lists this clonotype with a few counts. The gene calls are TRBV5-1 and TRBJ2-3; D perhaps matches TRBD2 (5 bases). Germline loops: CDR1 SGHRS, CDR2 YFSETQ. The CDR3 spans 15 residues. Trimming stripped 1 base from V and 3 bases from J, with 12 bases between. CDR3: CASSLTGKTTDTQYF. CDR3 sequence (DNA): TGCGCCAGCAGCTTGACCGGGAAGACGACAGATACGCAGTATTTT.

V is TRBV10-3 and J is TRBJ2-7, with D possibly being TRBD1 (6 bases). Germline V gives CDR1 ENHRY, CDR2 SYGVKD. This CDR3 contains 13 residues. The V and J ends lost 6 bases and 3 bases respectively, with 12 bases between them. CDR3 nucleotide sequence: TGTGCCATCAGAGCAGGGGCGAACTACGAGCAGTACTTC. Translating gives CAIRAGANYEQYF.

The chain carries TRBV12-3 or TRBV12-4 and TRBJ1-5, with 8 bases fitting TRBD1. V dropped 1 base and J dropped 4; count of bases not matched to a gene: 3. This CDR3 region has 15 residues. The CDR3 nucleotides are TGTGCCAGCAGTTTAGGACAGGGGAAAAATCAGCCCCAGCATTTT. This sequence encodes CASSLGQGKNQPQHF.

This clonotype was counted a few times. The chain joins TRBV7-2 to TRBJ2-1, with 7 bases fitting TRBD1. The length of the CDR3 is 15 residues. Unmatched junction bases numbered 2, after V lost 1 base and J lost 2 bases. CDR1 SGHTA and CDR2 FQGNSA come from the germline V gene. CDR3 nucleotide sequence: TGTGCCAGCAGCTTAGACCAGGGGGCCTACAATGAGCAGTTCTTC. Translation: CASSLDQGAYNEQFF.

This clonotype was observed at least ten times. Its ends do not fully match the called genes, so a read error is possible. The J gene is TRBJ2-3, the V gene TRBV5-1; D unresolved. The CDR3 extends over 14 amino acids. Germline V CDR1 and CDR2: SGHRS, YFSETQ. The CDR3 is CASSLLRGTDTQYF. The CDR3 DNA reads as TGTGCCAGCAGCTTGCTAAGAGGCACAGATACGCAGTATTTT.

The CDR3 sequence: CASSPLDLGPGYTF. For the CDR3, the DNA is TGTGCCAGCAGCCCCCTGGATTTGGGCCCTGGCTACACCTTC. The chain uses TRBV9 and TRBJ1-2, with D unclear. Per germline, CDR1 SGDLS and CDR2 YYNGEE. V was clipped by 4 bases and J by 7 bases, with 17 bases between them. The CDR3 contains 14 residues.

The genes are TRBV19 and TRBJ2-7; D not certain. This CDR3 contains 13 residues. CDR1 and CDR2 (germline): LNHDA, SQIVND (reference sequence). The CDR3 reads CASSIAGSSEQYV. The CDR3 DNA follows: TGTGCCAGTAGTATAGCGGGCTCCTCCGAGCAGTACGTC.

V gene TRBV30 combines with J gene TRBJ2-1; no definite D call. The CDR3 consists of 11 residues. Trimming pared 4 bases from V and 7 bases from J, leaving 8 bases between. Germline V gene data show CDR1 as GTSNPN and CDR2 as SVGIG (reference sequence). The CDR3 DNA is TGTGCCTGGACCCTGGGGAATGAGCAGTTCTTC. Its protein product is CAWTLGNEQFF. The full variable domain, rest sourced from reference TRBV30 and TRBJ2-1, is SQTIHQWPATLVQPVGSPLSLECTVEGTSNPNLYWYRQAAGRGLQLLFYSVGIGQISSEVPQNLSASRPQDRQFILSSKKLLLSDSGFYLCAWTLGNEQFFGPGTRLTVL.

The rearrangement joins TRBV6-5 to TRBJ2-1; TRBD2 is a possible D gene (6 bases). The CDR3 length is 14 residues. Trimming removed 0 bases from V and 6 bases from J, with 9 bases in between. Germline-derived CDR1 and CDR2 are MNHEY and SVGAGI. CDR3: CASSYSSGSNEQFF. The CDR3 DNA is TGTGCCAGCAGTTACTCTTCCGGGAGCAATGAGCAGTTCTTC.

V usage is TRBV11-2 and J usage is TRBJ2-5; D tentatively fits TRBD1 or TRBD2 (5 bases each). Between the trimmed V and J ends, which lost 4 bases and 1 base, there was a span of 16 bases. Germline CDR1 SGHAT, CDR2 FQNNGV. The CDR3 has 16 residues. For the CDR3, the DNA is TGTGCCAGCAGCTCAAGGGACCATACCCTCCAAGAGACCCAGTACTTC. This sequence encodes CASSSRDHTLQETQYF. Using reference TRBV11-2 and TRBJ2-5 for the parts outside the CDR3, the full variable domain is EAGVAQSPRYKIIEKRQSVAFWCNPISGHATLYWYQQILGQGPKLLIQFQNNGVVDDSQLPKDRFSAERLKGVDSTLKIQPAKLEDSAVYLCASSSRDHTLQETQYFGPGTRLLVL.

This clonotype was counted only a few times. The chain carries TRBV28 and TRBJ2-1; 7 nucleotides match TRBD2. CDR1 and CDR2 from the germline V gene are MDHEN and SYDVKM. With V trimmed by 3 bases and J by 7 bases, 9 bases remained unmatched. The CDR3 is made up of 15 amino acids. CDR3 in amino acids: CASSLPGGYVNEQFF. CDR3 nucleotides: TGTGCCAGCAGTTTGCCGGGAGGATACGTTAATGAGCAGTTCTTC.